This T cell receptor (beta chain) was obtained from a study of T cells in tuberculosis. In the study overall: Sequenced TCRs come from CD1B-GMM tetramer-binding T cells.

TCRdb's copy holds only in-frame clones and misses some; the assay was immunoSEQ multiplex PCR. This sample carries 50,000 to 65,000 clones, nearly 90% of them seen once, and the ten largest clones take about a fifth. Sorting used thawed, overnight-rested PBMC stained with anti-CD3, a viability dye and GMM-loaded CD1B tetramer. C32 glucose monomycolate from Rhodococcus equi was loaded onto the CD1B tetramers. From each donor, about 92,000 tetramer-negative cells were sorted. Trimming pared 8 bases from V and 2 bases from J, leaving 17 bases between. The CDR3 totals 15 residues. Germline-derived CDR1 and CDR2 are MNHGY and SAAAGT. Study-wide findings and caveats: Some low-affinity tetramer-binding T cells may be absent from this sample.

The J gene is TRBJ2-3, the V gene TRBV6-8, with D possibly TRBD2 on 6 matching bases. The clonotype comes from an adult woman with latent tuberculosis. The sample consisted of CD1b-GMM tetramer-negative cells sorted from PBMCs. DNA of the CDR3: TGTGCCAGCGGAGGCGGAGGGAGGACCACAGATACGCAGTATTTT. Encoded protein: CASGGGGRTTDTQYF.